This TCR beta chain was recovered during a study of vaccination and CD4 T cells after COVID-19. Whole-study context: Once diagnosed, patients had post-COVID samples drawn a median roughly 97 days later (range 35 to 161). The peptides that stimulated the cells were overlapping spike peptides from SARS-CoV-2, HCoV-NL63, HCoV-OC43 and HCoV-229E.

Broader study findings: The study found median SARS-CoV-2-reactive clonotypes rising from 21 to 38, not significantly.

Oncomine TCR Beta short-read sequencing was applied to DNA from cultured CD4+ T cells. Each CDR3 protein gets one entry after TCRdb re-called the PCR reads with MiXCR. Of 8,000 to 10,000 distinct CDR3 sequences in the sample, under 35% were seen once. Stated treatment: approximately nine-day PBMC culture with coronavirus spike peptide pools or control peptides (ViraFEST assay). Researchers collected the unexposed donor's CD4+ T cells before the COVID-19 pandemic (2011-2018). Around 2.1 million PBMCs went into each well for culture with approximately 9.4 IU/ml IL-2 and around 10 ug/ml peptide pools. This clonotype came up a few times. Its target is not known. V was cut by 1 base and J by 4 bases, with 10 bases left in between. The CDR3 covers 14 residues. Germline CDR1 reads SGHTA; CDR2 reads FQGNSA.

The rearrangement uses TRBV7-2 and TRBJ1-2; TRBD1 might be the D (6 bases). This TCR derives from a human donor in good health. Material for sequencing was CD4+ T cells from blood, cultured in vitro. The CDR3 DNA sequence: TGTGCCAGCAGCTTAGAGGGGGATTTCTATGGCTACACCTTC. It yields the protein CASSLEGDFYGYTF. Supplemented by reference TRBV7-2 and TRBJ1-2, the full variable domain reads GAGVSQSPSNKVTEKGKDVELRCDPISGHTALYWYRQSLGQGLEFLIYFQGNSAPDKSGLPSDRFSAERTGGSVSTLTIQRTQQEDSAVYLCASSLEGDFYGYTFGSGTRLTVV.